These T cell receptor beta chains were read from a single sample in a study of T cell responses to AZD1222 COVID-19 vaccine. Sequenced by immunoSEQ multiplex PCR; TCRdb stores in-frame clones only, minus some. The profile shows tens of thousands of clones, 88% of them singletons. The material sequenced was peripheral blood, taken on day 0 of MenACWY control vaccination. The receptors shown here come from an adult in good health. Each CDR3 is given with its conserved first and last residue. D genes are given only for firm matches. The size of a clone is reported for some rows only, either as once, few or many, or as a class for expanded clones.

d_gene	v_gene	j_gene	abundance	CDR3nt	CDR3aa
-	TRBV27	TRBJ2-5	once	TGTGCCAGCAGCCTAGTTTACGGGGGGCAGGGAGAGACCCAGTACTTC	CASSLVYGGQGETQYF
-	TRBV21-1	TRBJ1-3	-	TGTGCCAGCAGCAAACGGACGGTGTCTGGAAACACCATATATTTT	CASSKRTVSGNTIYF
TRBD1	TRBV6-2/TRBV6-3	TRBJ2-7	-	TGTGCCAGCAGTTGGATTAGCCGGGACAGGAGGTCCTACGAGCAGTACTTC	CASSWISRDRRSYEQYF
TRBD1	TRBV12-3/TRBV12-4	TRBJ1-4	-	TGTGCCAGCAGTTCCGGACAGGGCCCAAAACTGTTTTTT	CASSSGQGPKLFF
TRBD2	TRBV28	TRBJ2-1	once	TGTGCCAGCAGTTTCGCGGGAGGGCCAGGGAATGAGCAGTTCTTC	CASSFAGGPGNEQFF
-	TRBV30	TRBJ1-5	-	TGTGCCTGGGCAGGAACTATCAATCAGCCCCAGCATTTT	CAWAGTINQPQHF
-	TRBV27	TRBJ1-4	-	TGTGCCAGCAGTTTTACCGGGTCCCTCCAAAAACTGTTTTTT	CASSFTGSLQKLFF
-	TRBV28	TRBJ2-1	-	TGTGCCAGCACCTCCCCAGTGGGAGGGGGGATTAGCTCCTACAATGAGCAGTTCTTC	CASTSPVGGGISSYNEQFF
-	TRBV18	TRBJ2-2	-	TGTGCCAGCTCATCGGGAACAGGGAACACCGGGGAGCTGTTTTTT	CASSSGTGNTGELFF
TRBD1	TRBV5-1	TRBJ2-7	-	TGCGCCAGCAGCACGGGACAGGATGTGGACGAGCAGTACTTC	CASSTGQDVDEQYF
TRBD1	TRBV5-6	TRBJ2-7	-	TGTGCCAGCAGCTTGAGGACAGGGCAGAAGCAGTACTTC	CASSLRTGQKQYF
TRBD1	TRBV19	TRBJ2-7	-	TGTGCCAGTAGTAGTCCGGACAGGGGGGGCCACGAGCAGTACTTC	CASSSPDRGGHEQYF
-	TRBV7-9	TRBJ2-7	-	TGTGCCAGCAGCCCGCAGACGGGGCCCTACGAGCAGTACTTC	CASSPQTGPYEQYF
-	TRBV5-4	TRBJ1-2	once	TGTGCCAGCAGCTTGGAGGGGTCCGCTAACTATGGCTACACCTTC	CASSLEGSANYGYTF
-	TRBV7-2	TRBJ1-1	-	TGTGCCAGCAGCCAGGGACGTTACACTGAAGCTTTCTTT	CASSQGRYTEAFF
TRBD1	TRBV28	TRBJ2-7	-	TGTGCCAGCACCTCCTCAATGGACAGGGACTACGAGCAGTACTTC	CASTSSMDRDYEQYF
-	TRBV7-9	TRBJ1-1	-	TGTGCCAGCAGCTTAGCCGAGGAGGAAGCTTTCTTT	CASSLAEEEAFF
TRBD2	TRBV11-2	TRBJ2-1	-	TGTGCCAGCAGCTTAGGTCCTAGCGGGAGGGCCAATGAGCAGTTCTTC	CASSLGPSGRANEQFF
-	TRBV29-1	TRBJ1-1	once	TGCAGCGTTACGGAGGAAGCTTTCTTT	CSVTEEAFF
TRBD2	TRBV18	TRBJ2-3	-	TGTGCCAGCTCACCAGGGCTCTCGGGAGGGCCTACAGATACGCAGTATTTT	CASSPGLSGGPTDTQYF
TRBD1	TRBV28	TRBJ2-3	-	TGTGCCAGCAGTTCCCAGGGCCAGGGGGAGGATACGCAGTATTTT	CASSSQGQGEDTQYF
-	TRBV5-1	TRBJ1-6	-	TGCGCCAGCAGCTTGTTGCGGGGGAATTCACCCCTCCACTTT	CASSLLRGNSPLHF
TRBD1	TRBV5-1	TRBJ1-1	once	TGCGCCAGCAGCTTGTCGGTTTTAGGGGGCATGAACACTGAAGCTTTCTTT	CASSLSVLGGMNTEAFF
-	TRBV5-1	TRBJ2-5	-	TGCGCCAGCAGAGAAGGCAGGGGGGACCTCGGAGAGACCCAGTACTTC	CASREGRGDLGETQYF
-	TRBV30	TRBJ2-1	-	TGTGCCTGGGGCAGGACATCGTACAATGAGCAGTTCTTC	CAWGRTSYNEQFF
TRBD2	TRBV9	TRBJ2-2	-	TGTGCCAGCAGCGTAGGGGGACTAGCTGTGACCGGGGAGCTGTTTTTT	CASSVGGLAVTGELFF
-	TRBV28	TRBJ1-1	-	TGTGCCAGCAAGTGGGGGAACACTGAAGCTTTCTTT	CASKWGNTEAFF
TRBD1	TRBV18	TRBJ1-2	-	TGTGCCAGCTCTTCCCCGGGACAGGGGTGGAACTATGGCTACACCTTC	CASSSPGQGWNYGYTF
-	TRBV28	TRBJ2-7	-	TGTGCCAGCAGTTTCCGCGCCGGAGGGCACGAGCAGTACTTC	CASSFRAGGHEQYF
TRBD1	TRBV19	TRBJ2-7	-	TGTGCCAGTAGTCGGACAGGGGTCCACGAGCAGTACTTC	CASSRTGVHEQYF
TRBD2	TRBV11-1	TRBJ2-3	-	TGTGCCAGCAGCTTCGGAGCGGGGAAATTCGATACGCAGTATTTT	CASSFGAGKFDTQYF
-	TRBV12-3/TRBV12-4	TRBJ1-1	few	TGTGCCACCCTTAGGCAAATGAACACTGAAGCTTTCTTT	CATLRQMNTEAFF
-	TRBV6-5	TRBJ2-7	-	TGTGCCAGCAGTTACTCGACGGAAACACCCTACGAGCAGTACTTC	CASSYSTETPYEQYF
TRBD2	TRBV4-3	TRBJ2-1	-	TGCGCCAGCAGCCAAGCGGGCGGGAGTCCCTACAATGAGCAGTTCTTC	CASSQAGGSPYNEQFF
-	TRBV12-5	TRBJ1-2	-	TGTGCTAGTGGTTCACAAAATCAACGGGACGGGACTGGCTACACCTTC	CASGSQNQRDGTGYTF
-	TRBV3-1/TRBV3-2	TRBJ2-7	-	TGTGCCAGCAGCCAAGGGCCCCAGTCGTACTACGAGCAGTACTTC	CASSQGPQSYYEQYF
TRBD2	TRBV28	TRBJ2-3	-	TGTGCCAGCAGTCCCCCCGGGGTAGCGGGAAGCACAGATACGCAGTATTTT	CASSPPGVAGSTDTQYF
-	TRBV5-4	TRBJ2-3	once	TGTGCCAGCAGCCGGCGCACAGATACGCAGTATTTT	CASSRRTDTQYF
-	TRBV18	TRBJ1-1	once	TGTGCCAGCTCACCAATACAACAGCGGAACACTGAAGCTTTCTTT	CASSPIQQRNTEAFF
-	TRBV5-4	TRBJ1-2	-	TGTGCCAGCAGCCCCAAAGGTGGGGGGGACTATGGCTACACCTTC	CASSPKGGGDYGYTF
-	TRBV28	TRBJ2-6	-	TGTGCCAGCAGTCTTGGGGCCAACGTCCTGACTTTC	CASSLGANVLTF
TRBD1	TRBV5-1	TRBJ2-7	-	TGCGCCAGCAGCTTGTCGACAGGGGAGGTCGGCGAGCAGTACTTC	CASSLSTGEVGEQYF
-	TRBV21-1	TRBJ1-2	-	TGTGCCAGCAGCTTATGGGCGGGAGAGGGTGACTATGGCTACACCTTC	CASSLWAGEGDYGYTF
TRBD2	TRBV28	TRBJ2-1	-	TGTGCCAGCACTCTAGCGGGAATATACAATGAGCAGTTCTTC	CASTLAGIYNEQFF
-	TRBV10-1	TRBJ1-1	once	TGCGCCTCCACTCTCGGGACGGACACTGAAGCTTTCTTT	CASTLGTDTEAFF
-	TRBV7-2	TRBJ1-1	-	TGTGCCAGCAGCTTAGGGGGGGCGACTGAAGCTTTCTTT	CASSLGGATEAFF
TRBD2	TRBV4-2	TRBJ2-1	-	TGTGCCAGCAGCCAAGAGGGAGCGGGAGGGTTTTGGATCTTC	CASSQEGAGGFWIF
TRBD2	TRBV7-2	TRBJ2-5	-	TGTGCCAGCAGCCTTCGGACTAGTGAGACCCAGTACTTC	CASSLRTSETQYF
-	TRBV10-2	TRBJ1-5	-	TGCGCCAGCAGTGAAGGGCTCCTGAATCAGCCCCAGCATTTT	CASSEGLLNQPQHF
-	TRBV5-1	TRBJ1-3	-	TGCGCCAGCAGCACCCGGGGGGCTGGAAACACCATATATTTT	CASSTRGAGNTIYF
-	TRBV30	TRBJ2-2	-	TGTGCCTGGAGTGAGTCCGTGAACACCGGGGAGCTGTTTTTT	CAWSESVNTGELFF
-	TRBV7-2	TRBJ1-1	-	TGTGCCAGCAGCCCCCGAGGCCCTGGAACGAACACTGAAGCTTTCTTT	CASSPRGPGTNTEAFF
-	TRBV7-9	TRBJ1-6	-	TGTGCCAGCAGCTGGGGCCCCGATAATTCACCCCTCCACTTT	CASSWGPDNSPLHF
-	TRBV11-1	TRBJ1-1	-	TGTGCCAGCAGCTTAGAGGCGGGTAGTAGAACTGAAGCTTTCTTT	CASSLEAGSRTEAFF
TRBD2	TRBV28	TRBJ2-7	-	TGTGCCACCGTAGGCGGGACTAGCTCCTACGAGCAGTACTTC	CATVGGTSSYEQYF